This TCR beta chain was captured by sequencing in a study of T cells in Graves' hyperthyroidism and ophthalmopathy. Study-level results: Model-based prediction identified ophthalmopathy a median around 6.5 months prior to its onset.

Germline V gene lookup returns CDR1 PRHDT and CDR2 FYEKMQ (reference sequence). Trimming shortened V by 5 bases and J by 3 bases, and 4 bases separated the two germline ends. This CDR3 region has 12 residues. In its sample, this clonotype was seen a few times. Antigen unknown. This may be a read error, as it is one base from a much larger clone. The study based diagnoses on clinical symptoms, serum thyroxine and TRAb, thyroid ultrasound and orbital computed tomography. From RNA transcripts, TCR beta CDR3 regions were amplified. An initial round of RT-PCR targeting the TCR CDR3 relied on the HTBI primer set. TCRdb passed the multiplex PCR reads through MiXCR, listing each CDR3 protein once. Of around 600,000 distinct CDR3 sequences listed, about 14% were seen once; the top ten hold roughly an eighth.

The V gene is TRBV13, the J gene TRBJ2-2; no clear D gene. Input material: blood. The origin of this receptor is a woman between 50 and 59 years old with Graves' ophthalmopathy. The CDR3 coding sequence is TGTGCCAGCAGCACCGACACCGGGGAGCTGTTTTTT. Translation: CASSTDTGELFF.